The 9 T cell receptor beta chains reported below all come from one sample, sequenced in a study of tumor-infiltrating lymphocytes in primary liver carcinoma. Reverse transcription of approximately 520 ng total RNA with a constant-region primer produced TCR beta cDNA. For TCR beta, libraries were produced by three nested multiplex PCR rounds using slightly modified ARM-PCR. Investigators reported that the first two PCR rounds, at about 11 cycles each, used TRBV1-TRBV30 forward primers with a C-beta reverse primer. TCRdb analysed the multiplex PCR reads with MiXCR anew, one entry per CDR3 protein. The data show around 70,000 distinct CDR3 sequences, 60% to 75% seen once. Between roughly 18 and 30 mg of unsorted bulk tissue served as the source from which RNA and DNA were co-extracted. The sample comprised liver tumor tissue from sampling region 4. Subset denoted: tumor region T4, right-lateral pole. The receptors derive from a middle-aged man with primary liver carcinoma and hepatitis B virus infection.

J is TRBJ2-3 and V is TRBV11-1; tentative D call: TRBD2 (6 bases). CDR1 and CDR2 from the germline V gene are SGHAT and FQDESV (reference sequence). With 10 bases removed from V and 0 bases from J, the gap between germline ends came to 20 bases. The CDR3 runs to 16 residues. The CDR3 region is CANSKGLAVSTDTQYF. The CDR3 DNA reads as TGTGCCAACAGTAAGGGACTGGCGGTTAGCACAGATACGCAGTATTTT.

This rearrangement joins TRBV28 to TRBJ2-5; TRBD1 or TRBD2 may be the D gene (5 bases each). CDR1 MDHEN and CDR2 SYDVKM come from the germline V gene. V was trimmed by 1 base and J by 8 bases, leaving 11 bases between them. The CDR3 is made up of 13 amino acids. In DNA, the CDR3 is TGTGCCAGCAGTTTATTTAGAGGGGAAACCCAGTACTTC. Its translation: CASSLFRGETQYF. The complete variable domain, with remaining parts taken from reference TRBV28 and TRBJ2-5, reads DVKVTQSSRYLVKRTGEKVFLECVQDMDHENMFWYRQDPGLGLRLIYFSYDVKMKEKGDIPEGYSVSREKKERFSLILESASTNQTSMYLCASSLFRGETQYFGPGTRLLVL.

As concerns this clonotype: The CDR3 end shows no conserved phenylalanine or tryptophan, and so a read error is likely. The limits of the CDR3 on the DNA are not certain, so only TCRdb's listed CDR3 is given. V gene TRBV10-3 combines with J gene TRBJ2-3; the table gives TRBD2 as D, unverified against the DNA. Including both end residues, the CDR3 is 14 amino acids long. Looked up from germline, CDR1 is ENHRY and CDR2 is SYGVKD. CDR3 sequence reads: CAITGGGGPDTKYL.

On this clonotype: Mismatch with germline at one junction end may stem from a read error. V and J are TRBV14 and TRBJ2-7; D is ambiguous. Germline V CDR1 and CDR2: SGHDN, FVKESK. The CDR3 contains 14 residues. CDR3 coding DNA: TGTGCCAGCAGCCAAGAACCAGGCTCCTACGACCAGTACTTC. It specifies CASSQEPGSYDQYF.

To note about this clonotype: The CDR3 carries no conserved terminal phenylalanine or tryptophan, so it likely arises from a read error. The CDR3: CISSLEGNYGYTL. The DNA for the CDR3 is TGTATCAGCAGCTTAGAGGGGAACTATGGTTACACCTTG. The genes are TRBV11-2 and TRBJ1-2, with a tentative D call TRBD1 (5 bases). The CDR3 contains 13 residues. Germline CDR1 and CDR2: SGHAT and FQNNGV.

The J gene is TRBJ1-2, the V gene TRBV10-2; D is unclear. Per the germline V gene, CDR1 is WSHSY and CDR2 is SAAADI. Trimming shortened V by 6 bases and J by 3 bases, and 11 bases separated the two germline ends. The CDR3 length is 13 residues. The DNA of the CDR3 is TGCGCCAGCAGCACGTTTCTGGACTATGGCTACACCTTC. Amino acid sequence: CASSTFLDYGYTF.

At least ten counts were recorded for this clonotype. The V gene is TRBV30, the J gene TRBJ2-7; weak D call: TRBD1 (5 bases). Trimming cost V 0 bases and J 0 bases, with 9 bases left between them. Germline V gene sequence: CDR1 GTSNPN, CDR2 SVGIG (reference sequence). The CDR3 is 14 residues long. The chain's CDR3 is CAWSVQDVSYEQYF. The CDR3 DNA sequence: TGTGCCTGGAGTGTACAGGATGTCTCCTACGAGCAGTACTTC.

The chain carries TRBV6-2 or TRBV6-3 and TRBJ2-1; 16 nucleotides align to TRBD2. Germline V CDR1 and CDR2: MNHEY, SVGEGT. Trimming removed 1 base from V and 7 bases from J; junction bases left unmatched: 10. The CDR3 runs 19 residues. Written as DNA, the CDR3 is TGTGCCAGCAGTTACTTACCGGGACTAGCGGGAGGGCCGGGTAATGAGCAGTTCTTC. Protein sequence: CASSYLPGLAGGPGNEQFF.

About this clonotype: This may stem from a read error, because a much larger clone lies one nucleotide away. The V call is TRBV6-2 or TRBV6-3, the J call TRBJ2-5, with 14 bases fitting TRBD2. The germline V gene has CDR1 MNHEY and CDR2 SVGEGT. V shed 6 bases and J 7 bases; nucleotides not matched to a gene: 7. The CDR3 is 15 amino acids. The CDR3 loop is CASRPGLAGEGTQYF. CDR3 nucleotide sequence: TGTGCCAGCAGGCCGGGACTAGCGGGAGAAGGGACCCAGTACTTC.